Following are 8 T cell receptor beta chains from one sample sequenced in a study of beta chain features in type 1 diabetes. The study reverse transcribed the entire isolated RNA, so it sequenced expressed TCRB transcripts. Profiled with immunoSEQ multiplex PCR; TCRdb holds only in-frame clones, not every one. The sample lists around 300,000 clones, about 14% seen once, with about 6.6% in the top ten. Sequenced input: central memory CD4+ T cells from blood. The receptors here all came from a man aged 30 to 45 in good health.

This clone was picked up a small number of times. The CDR3 DNA is TGTGCCAGTAGGCCTGGGACAGGGGATAACTATGGCTACACCTTC. It translates to CASRPGTGDNYGYTF. The chain carries TRBV19 and TRBJ1-2, with 10 positions matching TRBD1. CDR1 and CDR2 (germline): LNHDA, SQIVND (reference sequence). Unmatched junction bases numbered 5, after V lost 6 bases and J lost 1 base. The CDR3 has 15 residues.

Remarks on this clone: The same CDR3 is also encoded by other DNA sequences in this sample. The genes are TRBV6-1 and TRBJ2-2, with D unresolved. The length of the CDR3 is 12 residues. Germline V CDR1 and CDR2: MNHNS, SASEGT. V was shortened by 4 bases and J by 7 bases, with 7 bases between the two germline ends. The DNA for the CDR3 is TGTGCCAGCAGTGGTTTTGGCGGGGAGCTGTTTTTT. This gives the protein CASSGFGGELFF.

This clone turned up a few times. The chain links TRBV19 to TRBJ1-1, with D maybe TRBD1 (6 bases). V was pared by 9 bases and J by 5 bases, with 16 bases between. The CDR3 sequence is 13 residues long. From germline, CDR1 is LNHDA and CDR2 SQIVND (reference sequence). CDR3 sequence (DNA): TGTGCCAGCACCCCCCCCAGGGGTACTGAAGCTTTCTTT. Translating gives CASTPPRGTEAFF.

Ten or more counts support this clone. The rearrangement links TRBV6-6 to TRBJ2-3; 9 nucleotides match TRBD2. Germline CDR1 reads MNHNY; CDR2 reads SVGAGI (reference sequence). Trimming at V came to 5 bases and at J to 2 bases, leaving 5 bases not matched to a gene. The CDR3 consists of 15 residues. The CDR3 protein is CASSPTSGITDTQYF. In DNA form, the CDR3 reads TGTGCCAGCAGTCCGACTAGCGGTATCACAGATACGCAGTATTTT.

The chain carries TRBV5-4 and TRBJ2-2; D remains unclear. There are 14 residues in the CDR3. V lost 2 bases to trimming and J lost 5 bases, with 10 bases between them. Germline V gene lookup returns CDR1 SGHNT and CDR2 YYREEE (reference sequence). CDR3 sequence (DNA): TGTGCCAGCAGCTTCCGGAATCAAACCGGGGAGCTGTTTTTT. As protein: CASSFRNQTGELFF. Drawing the rest from reference TRBV5-4 and TRBJ2-2, the complete variable domain is ETGVTQSPTHLIKTRGQQVTLRCSSQSGHNTVSWYQQALGQGPQFIFQYYREEENGRGNFPPRFSGLQFPNYSSELNVNALELDDSALYLCASSFRNQTGELFFGEGSRLTVL.

The chain joins TRBV10-3 to TRBJ2-3, with a possible D match to TRBD2 (5 bases). V was shortened by 11 bases and J by 2 bases, with 11 bases between the two germline ends. The length of the CDR3 is 12 residues. CDR1 is ENHRY, CDR2 SYGVKD, per germline. The CDR3 sequence is CAASGNTDTQYF. CDR3 coding DNA: TGTGCCGCATCGGGGAACACAGATACGCAGTATTTT.

The sample holds a few counts of this clone. The chain combines TRBV20-1 with TRBJ1-5; a possible D gene is TRBD1 (5 bases). CDR1 and CDR2 (germline): DFQATT, SNEGSKA (reference sequence). The CDR3 runs to 8 residues. The DNA of the CDR3 is TGCAGCGACGGGGGGTGGCATTTT. Its protein product is CSDGGWHF.

CDR3 coding DNA: TGTGCCAGCAGCCCCGGGGAAGATACGCAGTATTTT. It yields the protein CASSPGEDTQYF. The chain joins TRBV5-6 to TRBJ2-3; TRBD2 is a possible D gene (5 bases). Germline loops: CDR1 SGHDT, CDR2 YYEEEE. The V end lost 4 bases, the J end lost 5 bases, and 8 bases lay between the germline ends. The CDR3 sequence is 12 residues long.